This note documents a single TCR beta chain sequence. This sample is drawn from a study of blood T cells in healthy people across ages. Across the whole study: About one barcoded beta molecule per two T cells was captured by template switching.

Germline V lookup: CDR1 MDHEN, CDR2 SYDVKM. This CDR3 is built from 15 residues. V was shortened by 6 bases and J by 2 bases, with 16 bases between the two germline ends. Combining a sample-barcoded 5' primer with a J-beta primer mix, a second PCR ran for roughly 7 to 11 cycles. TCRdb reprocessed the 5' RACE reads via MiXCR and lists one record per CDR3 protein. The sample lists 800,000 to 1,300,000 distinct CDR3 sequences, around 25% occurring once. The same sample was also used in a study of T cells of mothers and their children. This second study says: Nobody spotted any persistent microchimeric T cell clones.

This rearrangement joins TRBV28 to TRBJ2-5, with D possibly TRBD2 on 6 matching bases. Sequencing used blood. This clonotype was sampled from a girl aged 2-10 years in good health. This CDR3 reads CASSLSGGWQETQYF. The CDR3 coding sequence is TGTGCCAGCAGCCTGTCCGGGGGATGGCAAGAGACCCAGTACTTC.